The clone carrying this T cell receptor (beta chain) was counted once. Its antigen is not identified. This CDR3 contains 12 residues. The V and J ends lost 3 bases and 6 bases respectively, with 9 bases between them. Germline V gene lookup returns CDR1 SQVTM and CDR2 ANQGSEA. Some clones are missing from TCRdb's copy, which holds only in-frame ones; the method was immunoSEQ multiplex PCR. This table has about 330,000 clones, around 90% appearing once. This sample was included in a study of cytomegalovirus exposure and HLA in healthy donors. For the study at large: The platform used for the approximately 130 validation repertoires matched that of the roughly 700 first-cohort repertoires, a later analysis reported. The study's findings and limits: Some 150 TCR beta chains were listed as cytomegalovirus-associated. Many donors carried some public TCRs, although rarity characterized most TCR sequences.

The sequence derives from a woman aged 25 to 45 in good health and CMV-seropositive. Material: PBMCs. The gene calls are TRBV29-1 and TRBJ2-4; D is possibly TRBD1 (5 bases). CDR3 nucleotides: TGCAGCGTTGAGGCAGGGCTAAACATTCAGTACTTC. This translates into CSVEAGLNIQYF.